Sequencing of this T cell receptor (beta chain) was carried out in a study of metastatic and nonmetastatic thyroid tumors (dated by TCRdb to 2020 to 2022). With respect to the entire study: Repertoires from peripheral blood and from tumor or nodule tissue samples of malignant and benign thyroid patients were compared. Broader findings and caveats from the paper: In both blood and tumor samples, malignant tumors were reported to have significantly higher TCR beta diversity than benign nodules.

Libraries were prepared through PCR. Instrument on record: Illumina HiSeq 4000. The TCR beta-chain CDR3 region of each patient was profiled by high-throughput sequencing. The published analysis was carried out like this. The researchers built a classifier to tell apart papillary thyroid cancer patients with distant metastasis, based on CDR3 differences among clinicopathological groups. Repertoire diversity was assessed with the Shannon index, and tumor-blood repertoire similarity with the Morisita-Horn index. TCRdb handled the public reads itself, with Q25 trimming in fastp and clone calling in MiXCR, and kept productive beta chains. None of the V and J calls come from the authors' own analysis; TCRdb made them. This sample has tens of thousands of clones in its table, and approximately 17% of those were observed once. Clones ranked in the top ten supply around 3% of the sample. The junction shows trimming of 10 bases on V and 0 bases on J, plus 13 bases between the germline ends. The germline V gene encodes CDR1 LNHDA and CDR2 SQIVND (reference sequence). Including cysteine and phenylalanine, the CDR3 has 13 amino acids. Only the CDR3 DNA is retained, 39 bases long and in frame from the first base.

None of the patients had been given any treatment before thyroid surgery. The study retrospectively analysed patient clinical samples collected from about 2012 to 2019 using T-cell receptor beta sequencing. This clone was detected ten times or more. The antigen this receptor binds is unknown. No base quality information exists; no much larger clone differs at one position. The sequence is built from TRBV19 and TRBJ2-7, and possibly TRBD1, on 6 matching bases. What was sequenced was blood. The TCR was taken from a female donor with papillary thyroid cancer or a benign thyroid nodule (not recorded which). Some clones in this sample may be carry-over from other donors' samples. The CDR3 reads CATHREISYEQYF. The nucleotides are TGTGCCACTCACAGGGAAATCTCCTACGAGCAGTACTTC.